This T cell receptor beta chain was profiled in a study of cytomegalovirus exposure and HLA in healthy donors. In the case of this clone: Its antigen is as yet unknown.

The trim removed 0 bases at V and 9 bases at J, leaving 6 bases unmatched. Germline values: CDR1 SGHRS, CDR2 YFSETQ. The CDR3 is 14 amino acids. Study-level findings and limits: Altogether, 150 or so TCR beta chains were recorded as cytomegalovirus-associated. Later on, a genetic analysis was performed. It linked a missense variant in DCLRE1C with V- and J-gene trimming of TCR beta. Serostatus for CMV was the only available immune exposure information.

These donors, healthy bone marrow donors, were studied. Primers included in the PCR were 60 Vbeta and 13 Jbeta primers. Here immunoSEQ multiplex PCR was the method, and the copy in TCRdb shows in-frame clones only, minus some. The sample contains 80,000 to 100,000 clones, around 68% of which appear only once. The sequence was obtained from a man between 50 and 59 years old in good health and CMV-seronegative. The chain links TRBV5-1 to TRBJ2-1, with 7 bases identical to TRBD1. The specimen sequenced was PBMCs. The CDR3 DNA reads TGCGCCAGCAGCTTGGGACAGGGTGTTGGTGAGCAGTTCTTC. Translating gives CASSLGQGVGEQFF.